Shown below are 2 T cell receptor beta chains from a single sample sequenced in a study of CD8+ T cells in alopecia areata. As for treatment: oral pan-JAK inhibitor, 5-10 mg twice daily. Extraction of RNA preceded its reverse transcription into cDNA, which served as the sequencing template. Sequencing was performed with immunoSEQ multiplex PCR; in TCRdb, only in-frame clones are kept and a portion is missing. The repertoire holds around 190,000 clones, with roughly 60% as singletons. The starting material was CD4+ T cells sorted from blood, obtained at week 24, from a patient treated with tofacitinib. Source of these receptors: a human donor with alopecia areata.

The sample holds one count of this clone. V usage is TRBV25-1 and J usage is TRBJ1-6; 9 bases align to TRBD1. This CDR3 has 15 amino acids. V dropped 6 bases and J dropped 7; count of bases not matched to a gene: 7. The germline CDR1 and CDR2 sequences are MGHDK and SYGVNS. The CDR3 protein is CASREQGAVNSPLHF. CDR3 DNA sequence: TGTGCCAGCAGGGAACAGGGGGCGGTGAATTCACCCCTCCACTTT.

This clone turned up a few times. The rearrangement uses TRBV5-5 and TRBJ2-2; D is undetermined. CDR3 length equals 14 residues. The germline CDR1 and CDR2 sequences are SGHKS and YYEKEE (reference sequence). V dropped 2 bases and J dropped 0 bases, with 5 bases sitting between them. CDR3 DNA: TGTGCCAGCAGCTTTCTATCGAACACCGGGGAGCTGTTTTTT. Translation: CASSFLSNTGELFF. Variable domain in full (rest from reference TRBV5-5 and TRBJ2-2): DAGVTQSPTHLIKTRGQQVTLRCSPISGHKSVSWYQQVLGQGPQFIFQYYEKEERGRGNFPDRFSARQFPNYSSELNVNALLLGDSALYLCASSFLSNTGELFFGEGSRLTVL.